Below are 11 T cell receptor beta chains sequenced from a single sample in a study of post-analysis software for immune sequencing data. Regarding the study as a whole: Patients used about 5 TRBV segments, including TRBV5-6, TRBV5-1 and TRBV20-1, more often than controls.

No antigen is known for these receptors. Included in the TCR beta cDNA libraries were unique molecular identifiers. Each CDR3 protein is one row after TCRdb ran MiXCR on the PCR reads. In the table there are some 800,000 distinct CDR3 sequences, 46% of which are singletons. The sequenced material came from blood. The receptor set was obtained from a girl between 10 and 17 years old with multiple sclerosis.

V usage is TRBV20-1 and J usage is TRBJ1-1; TRBD1 agrees at 11 bases. From germline, CDR1 is DFQATT and CDR2 SNEGSKA (reference sequence). The CDR3 has 14 amino acids. Unmatched junction bases numbered 10, after V lost 5 bases and J lost 8 bases. The CDR3 sequence is CSARGGQGVVEAFF. The CDR3, as DNA: TGCAGTGCTCGCGGGGGACAGGGGGTGGTGGAAGCTTTCTTT.

The chain couples TRBV7-9 to TRBJ2-7; D might be TRBD1 or TRBD2, each matching 5 bases. Germline V gene lookup returns CDR1 SEHNR and CDR2 FQNEAQ (reference sequence). V lost 5 bases to trimming and J lost 1 base, with 18 bases between them. The CDR3 sequence is 16 residues long. The CDR3 region is CASSGFSGTASYEQYF. The CDR3 coding sequence is TGTGCCAGCAGCGGTTTTTCCGGGACGGCATCCTACGAGCAGTACTTC.

The CDR3 region is CASSQDRRTAMFF. The CDR3 DNA reads as TGTGCCAGCAGCCAAGATCGGCGGACCGCCATGTTCTTC. The chain links TRBV3-1 to TRBJ2-1; no definite D call. V was pared by 0 bases and J by 15 bases, with 15 bases between. The CDR3 length is 13 residues. CDR1 is LGHDT, CDR2 YNNKEL, per germline (reference sequence).

The chain couples TRBV5-1 to TRBJ1-4; TRBD1 might be the D (6 bases). CDR1 and CDR2 (germline): SGHRS, YFSETQ. The CDR3 length is 15 residues. The V end lost 4 bases, the J end lost 6 bases, and 16 bases lay between the germline ends. The CDR3: CASSPLGGGDEKLFF. CDR3 nucleotide sequence: TGCGCCAGCAGCCCCCTGGGGGGCGGGGATGAAAAACTGTTTTTT.

This clonotype was found a few times. This chain connects TRBV7-2 to TRBJ2-3; 11 nucleotides match TRBD2. V was pared by 2 bases and J by 2 bases, with 15 bases of the junction left unmatched. The germline CDR1 and CDR2 sequences are SGHTA and FQGNSA. This CDR3 comprises 20 residues. CDR3 amino acids: CASSLPKNRRLAGPTDTQYF. Here the CDR3 DNA reads TGTGCCAGCAGCTTACCTAAGAACCGAAGACTAGCGGGACCCACAGATACGCAGTATTTT.

The chain links TRBV5-1 to TRBJ2-1; 11 positions match TRBD2. In germline, CDR1 is SGHRS, CDR2 YFSETQ. The CDR3 loop spans 15 amino acids. After removal of 1 base from V and 8 bases from J, the junction contained 5 bases not matched to a gene. The CDR3 protein is CASSLTSGSGDEQFF. Here the CDR3 DNA reads TGCGCCAGCAGCTTGACTAGCGGGAGTGGGGATGAGCAGTTCTTC.

This clonotype has a handful of counts. The gene calls are TRBV29-1 and TRBJ2-7; maybe TRBD2 (5 bases). The CDR3 contains 13 residues. With 4 bases removed from V and 6 bases from J, the gap between germline ends came to 16 bases. Germline CDR1 and CDR2: SQVTM and ANQGSEA. CDR3 in amino acids: CSVVRPRELEQYF. The CDR3 DNA reads as TGCAGCGTTGTCCGACCGAGGGAGCTCGAGCAGTACTTC.

The chain carries TRBV27 and TRBJ2-7, with TRBD2 identical over 7 bases. The V and J ends lost 4 bases and 5 bases, in that order; junction bases with no gene match: 14. The CDR3 sequence is 16 residues long. Germline CDR1 MNHEY, CDR2 SMNVEV (reference sequence). The CDR3 loop reads CASSYGAGRERDEQYF. In DNA, the CDR3 is TGTGCCAGCAGTTACGGGGCAGGGAGGGAAAGGGACGAGCAGTACTTC.

The chain is built from TRBV29-1 and TRBJ2-6; D is unclear. The CDR3 loop spans 13 amino acids. Trimming cost V 7 bases and J 0 bases, with 7 bases left between them. Germline lookup yields CDR1 SQVTM and CDR2 ANQGSEA. CDR3 bases: TGCAGCGCCCTTGACTCTGGGGCCAACGTCCTGACTTTC. It encodes CSALDSGANVLTF.

This clonotype was recorded a few times. The chain employs TRBV27 and TRBJ2-7; TRBD2 aligns across 14 bases. The CDR3 runs 18 residues. The germline V gene has CDR1 MNHEY and CDR2 SMNVEV (reference sequence). V lost 4 bases and J lost 2; bases outside the gene matches: 10. CDR3 DNA: TGTGCCAGCAGTTCCGGGACTAGCGGGAGTTTCCCCCCCTACGAGCAGTACTTC. As protein: CASSSGTSGSFPPYEQYF.

This clonotype was recorded a few times. The chain is built from TRBV7-2 and TRBJ2-7; the D gene is possibly TRBD2 (6 bases). Deletions cut 8 bases from V and 5 bases from J, with 16 bases between. CDR3 size: 13 residues. CDR1 is SGHTA and CDR2 is FQGNSA in the germline V gene. CDR3 nucleotides: TGTGCCAGCGGGCCAGCGGGTTCCAACGAGCAGTACTTC. Amino acids: CASGPAGSNEQYF.